This T cell receptor beta chain was captured by sequencing in a study of CD8+ T cells in alopecia areata. As for the study in general: The SALT score measured affected scalp surface percentage in treated patients.

General observations from the study: Higher clonality than in normal scalp was seen in lesional scalp, especially alopecia totalis/universalis.

It was cDNA, reverse transcribed from extracted RNA, that served as the sequencing template. Assay used: immunoSEQ multiplex PCR; TCRdb lists only in-frame clones, some missing. The sample shows 190,000 or so clones, around 60% of them seen only once. CDR3 length: 13 residues. Between the trimmed V and J ends, which lost 4 bases and 4 bases, there was a span of 13 bases. Germline V lookup: CDR1 GTSNPN, CDR2 SVGIG (reference sequence). As regards this clone: Its antigen remains unknown.

Treatment specified: oral pan-JAK inhibitor, 5-10 mg twice daily. Alopecia areata patients provided lesional scalp punch biopsies and peripheral blood, both collected for the study. The source is a human donor with alopecia areata. The sample was CD4+ T cells sorted from blood, taken at week 4, from a patient treated with tofacitinib. The J gene is TRBJ2-5, the V gene TRBV30, with D possibly being TRBD2 (6 bases). The CDR3 is CAWKVGGAETQYF. CDR3 in DNA: TGTGCCTGGAAAGTAGGAGGGGCAGAGACCCAGTACTTC.